This T cell receptor (beta chain) was identified during a study of cytotoxic CD8 clonotypes in ibrutinib-treated CLL. Study-wide findings and caveats: Public clonotypes were seen rarely and were contracted or stable on treatment.

CDR3 length equals 15 residues. V lost 3 bases and J lost 4, with 15 bases in between. CDR1 SNHLY and CDR2 FYNNEI come from the germline V gene. Turning to this clone: Its antigen is still unknown.

Target depth was 1 in 200,000 to 1 in 1 million T cells, about 10x per clonotype. TCRdb's copy holds only in-frame clones and misses some; the assay was immunoSEQ multiplex PCR. The table shows about 200,000 clones, with around 72% occurring only once. This receptor was taken from a human donor with chronic lymphocytic leukemia. The specimen comprised PBMCs, sampled after 24 months of ibrutinib treatment. The gene calls are TRBV2 and TRBJ1-2, with a possible D match to TRBD1 (5 bases). The CDR3 nucleotides are TGTGCCAGCAGTGATGCCTTTGGGGGGAGCTATGGCTACACCTTC. Translating it yields CASSDAFGGSYGYTF.